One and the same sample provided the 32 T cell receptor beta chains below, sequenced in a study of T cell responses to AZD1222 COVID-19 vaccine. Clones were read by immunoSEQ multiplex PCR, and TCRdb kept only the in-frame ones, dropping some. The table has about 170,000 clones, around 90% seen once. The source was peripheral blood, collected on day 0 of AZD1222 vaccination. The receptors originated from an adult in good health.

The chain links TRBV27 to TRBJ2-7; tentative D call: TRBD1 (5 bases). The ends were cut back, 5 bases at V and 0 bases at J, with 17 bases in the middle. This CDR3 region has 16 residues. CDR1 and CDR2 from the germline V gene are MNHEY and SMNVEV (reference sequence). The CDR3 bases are TGTGCCAGCAGTCCAGGGATCCCTAGAGACTCCTACGAGCAGTACTTC. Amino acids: CASSPGIPRDSYEQYF.

The DNA of the CDR3 is TGTGCCAGCAGTTACATAGCTAGCACAGATACGCAGTATTTT. Translation: CASSYIASTDTQYF. The chain links TRBV6-6 to TRBJ2-3; D uncertain. The V and J ends lost 2 bases and 0 bases respectively, with 6 bases between them. CDR3 length: 14 residues. The germline V gene has CDR1 MNHNY and CDR2 SVGAGI (reference sequence).

The CDR3 sequence: CASSLLGFRDMTNEKLFF. In nucleotides, the CDR3 is TGTGCCAGCAGCTTATTGGGGTTCCGGGACATGACTAATGAAAAACTGTTTTTT. J is TRBJ1-4 and V is TRBV11-3, with D perhaps matching TRBD1 (6 bases). The V end was cut by 2 bases, the J end by 2 bases, with 18 bases between. The CDR3 totals 18 residues. Germline V lookup: CDR1 SGHNT, CDR2 YENEEA.

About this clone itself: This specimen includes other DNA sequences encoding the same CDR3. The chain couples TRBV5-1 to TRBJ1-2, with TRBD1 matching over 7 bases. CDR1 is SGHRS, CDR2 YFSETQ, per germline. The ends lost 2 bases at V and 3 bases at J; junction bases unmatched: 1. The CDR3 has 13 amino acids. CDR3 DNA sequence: TGCGCCAGCAGCTTTGGGACAGACTATGGCTACACCTTC. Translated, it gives CASSFGTDYGYTF.

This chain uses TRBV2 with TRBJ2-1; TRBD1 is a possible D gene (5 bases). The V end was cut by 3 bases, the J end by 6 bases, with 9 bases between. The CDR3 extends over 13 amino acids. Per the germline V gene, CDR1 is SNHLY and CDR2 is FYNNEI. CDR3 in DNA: TGTGCCAGCAGTGAGAAGGGGCTCAATGAGCAGTTCTTC. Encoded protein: CASSEKGLNEQFF.

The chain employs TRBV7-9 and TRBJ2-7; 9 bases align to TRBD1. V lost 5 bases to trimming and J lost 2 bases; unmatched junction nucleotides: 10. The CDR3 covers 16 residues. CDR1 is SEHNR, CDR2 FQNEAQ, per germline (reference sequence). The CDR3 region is CASSRTGTGLTYEQYF. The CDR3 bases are TGTGCCAGCAGCCGCACGGGGACAGGGCTAACCTACGAGCAGTACTTC.

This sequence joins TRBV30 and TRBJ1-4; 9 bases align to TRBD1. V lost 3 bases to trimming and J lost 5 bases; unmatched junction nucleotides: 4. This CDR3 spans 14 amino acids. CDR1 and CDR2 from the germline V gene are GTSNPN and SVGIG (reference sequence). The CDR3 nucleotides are TGTGCCTGGAGCGGGACAGGGAGAAATGAAAAACTGTTTTTT. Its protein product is CAWSGTGRNEKLFF.

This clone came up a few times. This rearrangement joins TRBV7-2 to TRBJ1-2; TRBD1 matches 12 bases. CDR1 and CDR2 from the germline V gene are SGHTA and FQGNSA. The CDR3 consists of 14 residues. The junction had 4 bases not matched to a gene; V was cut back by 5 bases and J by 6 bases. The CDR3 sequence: CASSPRDRGHGYTF. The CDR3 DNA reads TGTGCCAGCAGCCCGCGGGACAGGGGGCATGGCTACACCTTC.

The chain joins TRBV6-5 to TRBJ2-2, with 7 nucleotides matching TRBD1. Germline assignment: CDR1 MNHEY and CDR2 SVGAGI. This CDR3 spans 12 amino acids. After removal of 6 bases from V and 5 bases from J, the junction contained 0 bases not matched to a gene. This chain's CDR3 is CASRTGTGELFF. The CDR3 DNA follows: TGTGCCAGCAGGACAGGGACCGGGGAGCTGTTTTTT.

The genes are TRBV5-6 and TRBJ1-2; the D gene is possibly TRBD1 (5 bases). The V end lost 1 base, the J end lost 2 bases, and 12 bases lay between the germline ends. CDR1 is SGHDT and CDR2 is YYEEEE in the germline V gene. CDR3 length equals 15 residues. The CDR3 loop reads CASSLLRGLNYGYTF. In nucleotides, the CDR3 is TGTGCCAGCAGCTTGTTACGGGGCTTAAACTATGGCTACACCTTC.

Written as DNA, the CDR3 is TGTGCCAGCAGATATGACAGGGCCAATAATTCACCCCTCCACTTT. Its translation is CASRYDRANNSPLHF. This rearrangement joins TRBV6-5 to TRBJ1-6; 7 bases fit TRBD1. The CDR3 loop spans 15 amino acids. Germline CDR1 reads MNHEY; CDR2 reads SVGAGI. The V and J ends lost 6 bases and 5 bases, in that order; junction bases with no gene match: 7.

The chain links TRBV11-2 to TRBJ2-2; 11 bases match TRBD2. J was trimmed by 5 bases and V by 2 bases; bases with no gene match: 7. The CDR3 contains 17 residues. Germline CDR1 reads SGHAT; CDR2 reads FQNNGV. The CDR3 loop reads CASSLTRLAGLTGELFF. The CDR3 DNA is TGTGCCAGCAGCTTAACCAGACTAGCGGGATTAACCGGGGAGCTGTTTTTT.

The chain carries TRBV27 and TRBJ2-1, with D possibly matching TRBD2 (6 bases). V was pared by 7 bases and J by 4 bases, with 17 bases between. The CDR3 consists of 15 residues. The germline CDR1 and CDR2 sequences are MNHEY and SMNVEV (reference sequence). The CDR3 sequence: CASTARRGGYNEQFF. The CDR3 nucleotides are TGTGCCAGCACCGCTCGGAGGGGAGGATACAATGAGCAGTTCTTC.

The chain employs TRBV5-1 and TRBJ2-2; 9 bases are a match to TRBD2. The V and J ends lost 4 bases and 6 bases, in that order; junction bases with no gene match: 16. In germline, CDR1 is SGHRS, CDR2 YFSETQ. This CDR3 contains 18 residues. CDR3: CASSPKLAGPSYAGELFF. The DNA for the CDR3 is TGCGCCAGCAGCCCAAAACTAGCGGGTCCTTCGTACGCCGGGGAGCTGTTTTTT.

CDR3 in amino acids: CASSLRASGGSGELFF. In DNA form, the CDR3 reads TGTGCCAGCAGTTTAAGGGCTAGCGGGGGATCTGGGGAGCTGTTTTTT. The rearrangement uses TRBV27 and TRBJ2-2; 10 nucleotides match TRBD2. Germline V lookup: CDR1 MNHEY, CDR2 SMNVEV (reference sequence). Losses at the gene ends were 2 bases for V and 8 bases for J; bases not matched to a gene: 8. This CDR3 has 16 amino acids.

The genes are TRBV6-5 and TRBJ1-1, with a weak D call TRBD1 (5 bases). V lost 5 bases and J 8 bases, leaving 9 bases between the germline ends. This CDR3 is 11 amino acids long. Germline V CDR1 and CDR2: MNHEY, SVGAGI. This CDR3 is CASSPGHEAFF. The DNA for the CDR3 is TGTGCCAGCAGTCCGGGGCACGAAGCTTTCTTT.

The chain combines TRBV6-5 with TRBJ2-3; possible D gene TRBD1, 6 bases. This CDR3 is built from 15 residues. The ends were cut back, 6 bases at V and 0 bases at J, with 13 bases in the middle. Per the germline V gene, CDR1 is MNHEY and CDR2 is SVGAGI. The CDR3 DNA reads TGTGCCAGCAGGCCCCCAGGGGTAAGCACAGATACGCAGTATTTT. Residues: CASRPPGVSTDTQYF.

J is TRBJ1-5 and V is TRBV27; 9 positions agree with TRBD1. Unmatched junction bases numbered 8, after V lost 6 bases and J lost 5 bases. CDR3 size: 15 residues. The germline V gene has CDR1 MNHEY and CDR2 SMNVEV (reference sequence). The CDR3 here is CASSTRDRAYQPQHF. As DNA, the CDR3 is TGTGCCAGCAGCACCCGGGACAGGGCTTATCAGCCCCAGCATTTT.

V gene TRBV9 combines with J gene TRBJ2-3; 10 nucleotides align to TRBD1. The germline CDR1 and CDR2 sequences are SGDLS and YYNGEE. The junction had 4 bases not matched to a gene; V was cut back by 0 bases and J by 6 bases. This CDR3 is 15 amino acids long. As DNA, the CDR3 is TGTGCCAGCAGCGTAGGACAGGGGGCGGTCGATACGCAGTATTTT. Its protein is CASSVGQGAVDTQYF.

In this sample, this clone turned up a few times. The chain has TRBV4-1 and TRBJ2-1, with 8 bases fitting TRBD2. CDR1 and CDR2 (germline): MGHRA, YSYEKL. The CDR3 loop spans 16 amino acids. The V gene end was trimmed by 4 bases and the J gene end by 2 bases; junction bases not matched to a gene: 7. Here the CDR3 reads CASSLQAGVTYNEQFF. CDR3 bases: TGCGCCAGCAGCCTTCAAGCGGGGGTAACCTACAATGAGCAGTTCTTC.

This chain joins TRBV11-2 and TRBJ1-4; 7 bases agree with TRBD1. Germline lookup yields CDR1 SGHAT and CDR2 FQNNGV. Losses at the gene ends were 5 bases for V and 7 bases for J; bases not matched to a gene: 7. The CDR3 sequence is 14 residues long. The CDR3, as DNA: TGTGCCAGCAGCCATGGGACAGCGACTGAAAAACTGTTTTTT. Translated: CASSHGTATEKLFF.

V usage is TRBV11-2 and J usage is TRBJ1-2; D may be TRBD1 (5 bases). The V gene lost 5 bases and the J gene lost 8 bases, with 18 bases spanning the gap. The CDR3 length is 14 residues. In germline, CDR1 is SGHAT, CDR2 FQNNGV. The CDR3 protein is CASSPVGRRWGYTF. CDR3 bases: TGTGCCAGCAGCCCCGTGGGGCGCAGATGGGGCTACACCTTC.

CDR3 region: CASSLGGDRTDTQYF. The CDR3 DNA follows: TGTGCCAGCAGTCTCGGGGGGGATCGCACAGATACGCAGTATTTT. The rearrangement joins TRBV6-5 to TRBJ2-3, with TRBD2 matching 8 bases. CDR3 length: 15 amino acids. Germline trimming cut 5 bases from V and 1 base from J; bases unmatched to any gene: 5. Germline-derived CDR1 and CDR2 are MNHEY and SVGAGI.

The CDR3 loop is CASRKGTGGSTDTQYF. The CDR3 bases are TGCGCCAGCAGGAAAGGGACGGGAGGCTCAACAGATACGCAGTATTTT. The chain recombines TRBV5-1 with TRBJ2-3, with 7 positions matching TRBD2. Germline V CDR1 and CDR2: SGHRS, YFSETQ. The CDR3 is 16 residues long. J lost 3 bases, V lost 5 bases, and 12 bases had no gene match. The whole variable domain, filled in from reference TRBV5-1 and TRBJ2-3, reads KAGVTQTPRYLIKTRGQQVTLSCSPISGHRSVSWYQQTPGQGLQFLFEYFSETQRNKGNFPGRFSGRQFSNSRSEMNVSTLELGDSALYLCASRKGTGGSTDTQYFGPGTRLTVL.

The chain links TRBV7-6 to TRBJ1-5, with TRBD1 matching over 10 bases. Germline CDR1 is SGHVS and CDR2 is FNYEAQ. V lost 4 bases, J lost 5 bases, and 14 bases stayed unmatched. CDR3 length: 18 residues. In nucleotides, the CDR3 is TGTGCCAGCAGCTCGGGACAGGGGAGAGGGGTCAATCATCAGCCCCAGCATTTT. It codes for CASSSGQGRGVNHQPQHF. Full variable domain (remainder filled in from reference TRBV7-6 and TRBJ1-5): GAGVSQSPRYKVTKRGQDVALRCDPISGHVSLYWYRQALGQGPEFLTYFNYEAQQDKSGLPNDRFSAERPEGSISTLTIQRTEQRDSAMYRCASSSGQGRGVNHQPQHFGDGTRLSIL.

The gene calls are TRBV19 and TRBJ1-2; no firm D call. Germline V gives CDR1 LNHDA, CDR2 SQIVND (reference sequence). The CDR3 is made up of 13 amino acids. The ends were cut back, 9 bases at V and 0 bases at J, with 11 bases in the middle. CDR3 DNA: TGTGCCAGCCGACCCACCGCTAACTATGGCTACACCTTC. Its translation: CASRPTANYGYTF.

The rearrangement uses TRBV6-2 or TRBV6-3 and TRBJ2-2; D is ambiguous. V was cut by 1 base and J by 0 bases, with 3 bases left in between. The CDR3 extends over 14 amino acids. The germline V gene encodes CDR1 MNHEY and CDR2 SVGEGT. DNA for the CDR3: TGTGCCAGCAGTTACTATTCGAACACCGGGGAGCTGTTTTTT. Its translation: CASSYYSNTGELFF.

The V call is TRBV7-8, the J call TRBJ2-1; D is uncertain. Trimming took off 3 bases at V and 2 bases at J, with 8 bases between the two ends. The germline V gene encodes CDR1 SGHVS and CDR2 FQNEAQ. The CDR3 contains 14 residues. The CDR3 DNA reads TGTGCCAGCAGCTTTGTAGCAGCCTACAATGAGCAGTTCTTC. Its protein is CASSFVAAYNEQFF.

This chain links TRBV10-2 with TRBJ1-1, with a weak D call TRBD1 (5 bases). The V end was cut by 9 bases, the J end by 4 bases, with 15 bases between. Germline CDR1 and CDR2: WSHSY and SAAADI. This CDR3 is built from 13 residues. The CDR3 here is CARGVPGGTEAFF. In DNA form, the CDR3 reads TGCGCCAGGGGCGTACCCGGGGGCACTGAAGCTTTCTTT.

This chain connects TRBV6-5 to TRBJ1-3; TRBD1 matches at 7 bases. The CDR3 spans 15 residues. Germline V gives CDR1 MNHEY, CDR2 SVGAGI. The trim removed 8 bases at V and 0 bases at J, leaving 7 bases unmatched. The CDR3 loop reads CASAIDRASGNTIYF. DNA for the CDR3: TGTGCCAGCGCAATCGACAGGGCCTCTGGAAACACCATATATTTT.

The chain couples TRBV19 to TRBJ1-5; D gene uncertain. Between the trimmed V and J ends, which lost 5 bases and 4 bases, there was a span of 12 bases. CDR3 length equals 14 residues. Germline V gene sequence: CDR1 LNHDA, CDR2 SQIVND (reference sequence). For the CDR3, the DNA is TGTGCCAGTAGTTCGGCACGGCGTAATCAGCCCCAGCATTTT. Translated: CASSSARRNQPQHF.

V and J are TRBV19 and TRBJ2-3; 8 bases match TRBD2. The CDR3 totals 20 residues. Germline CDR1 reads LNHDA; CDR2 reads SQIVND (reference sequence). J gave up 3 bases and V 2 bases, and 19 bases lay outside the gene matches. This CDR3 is CASSIRGSRGRWRATDTQYF. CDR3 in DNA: TGTGCCAGTAGTATACGGGGGAGTCGCGGGAGGTGGAGGGCGACAGATACGCAGTATTTT.